This T cell receptor beta chain comes out of a study of control samples from healthy donors and cancer patients. Trimming left V 6 bases short and J 4 bases short, with 15 bases between. This CDR3 is 14 amino acids long. Germline V gives CDR1 WSHSY, CDR2 SAAADI. This table comes from immunoSEQ multiplex PCR, and its TCRdb copy is limited to in-frame clones, with some not included. The sample contains approximately 100,000 clones, around 80% of which appear only once. This TCR came from a man aged 60 to 75 in good health. V and J are TRBV10-2 and TRBJ1-1, with D possibly matching TRBD1 (5 bases). The sample consisted of blood. The CDR3 DNA reads TGCGCCAGCAGACGGGCTGGGGGAGGCACTGAAGCTTTCTTT. It yields the protein CASRRAGGGTEAFF.